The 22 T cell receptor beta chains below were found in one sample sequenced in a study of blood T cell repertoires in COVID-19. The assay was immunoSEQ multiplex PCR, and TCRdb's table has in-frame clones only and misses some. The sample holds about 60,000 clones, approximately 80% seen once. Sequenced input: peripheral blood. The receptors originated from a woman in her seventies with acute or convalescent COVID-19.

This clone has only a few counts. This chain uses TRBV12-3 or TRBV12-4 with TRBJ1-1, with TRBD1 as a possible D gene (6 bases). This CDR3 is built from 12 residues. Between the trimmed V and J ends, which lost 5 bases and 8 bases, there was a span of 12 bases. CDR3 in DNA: TGTGCCAGCAGTCCAAACAGGGTAGAAGCTTTCTTT. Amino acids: CASSPNRVEAFF.

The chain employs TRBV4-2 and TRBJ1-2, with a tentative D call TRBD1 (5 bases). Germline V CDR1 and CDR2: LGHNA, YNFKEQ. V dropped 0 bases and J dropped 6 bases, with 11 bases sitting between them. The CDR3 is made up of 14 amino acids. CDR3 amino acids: CASSQDLRGDGYTF. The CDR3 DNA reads TGTGCCAGCAGCCAAGATCTGCGGGGGGATGGCTACACCTTC.

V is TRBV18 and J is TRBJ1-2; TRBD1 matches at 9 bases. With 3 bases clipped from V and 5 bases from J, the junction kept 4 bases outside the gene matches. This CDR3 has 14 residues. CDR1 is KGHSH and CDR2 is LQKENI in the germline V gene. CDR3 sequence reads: CASSPGTGSYGYTF. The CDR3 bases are TGTGCCAGCTCACCCGGGACAGGGAGTTATGGCTACACCTTC.

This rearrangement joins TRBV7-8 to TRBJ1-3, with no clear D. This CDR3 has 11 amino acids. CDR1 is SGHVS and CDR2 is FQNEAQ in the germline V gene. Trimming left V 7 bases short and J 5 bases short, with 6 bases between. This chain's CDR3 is CASIERNTIYF. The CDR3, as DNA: TGTGCCAGCATTGAGAGAAACACCATATATTTT. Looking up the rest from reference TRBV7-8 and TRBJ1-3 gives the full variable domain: GAGVSQSPRYKVAKRGQDVALRCDPISGHVSLFWYQQALGQGPEFLTYFQNEAQLDKSGLPSDRFFAERPEGSVSTLKIQRTQQEDSAVYLCASIERNTIYFGEGSWLTVV.

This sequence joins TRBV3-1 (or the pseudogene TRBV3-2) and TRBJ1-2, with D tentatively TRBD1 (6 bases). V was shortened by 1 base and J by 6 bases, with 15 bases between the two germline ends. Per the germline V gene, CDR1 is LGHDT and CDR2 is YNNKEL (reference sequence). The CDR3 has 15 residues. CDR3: CASSQGQGPTDGYTF. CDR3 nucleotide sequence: TGTGCCAGCAGCCAAGGGCAGGGGCCTACGGATGGCTACACCTTC.

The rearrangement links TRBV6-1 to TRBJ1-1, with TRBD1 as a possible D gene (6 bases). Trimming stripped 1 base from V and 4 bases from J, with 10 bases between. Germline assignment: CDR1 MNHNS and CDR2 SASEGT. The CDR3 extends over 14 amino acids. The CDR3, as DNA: TGTGCCAGCAGTGAAGACAGGGTTGGCACTGAAGCTTTCTTT. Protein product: CASSEDRVGTEAFF.

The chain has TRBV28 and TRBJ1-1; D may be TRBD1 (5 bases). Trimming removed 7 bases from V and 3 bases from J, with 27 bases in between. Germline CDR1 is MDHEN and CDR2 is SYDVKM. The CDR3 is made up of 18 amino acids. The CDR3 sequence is CASISILRDRGGDTEAFF. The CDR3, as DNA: TGTGCCAGCATTAGCATCCTCCGGGACCGAGGAGGGGACACTGAAGCTTTCTTT.

CDR3 loop: CASSRGAGTLMNTEAFF. The CDR3 coding sequence is TGCGCCAGCAGCCGCGGGGCAGGGACCTTAATGAACACTGAAGCTTTCTTT. The chain links TRBV4-1 to TRBJ1-1, with D possibly TRBD1 on 5 matching bases. Trimming shortened V by 4 bases and J by 0 bases, and 18 bases separated the two germline ends. CDR3 size: 17 residues. Germline V gene lookup returns CDR1 MGHRA and CDR2 YSYEKL.

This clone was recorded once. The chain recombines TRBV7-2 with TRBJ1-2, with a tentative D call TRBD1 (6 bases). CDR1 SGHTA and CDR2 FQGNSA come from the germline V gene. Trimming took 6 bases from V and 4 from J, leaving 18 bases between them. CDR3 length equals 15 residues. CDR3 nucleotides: TGTGCCAGCAGTTCGCTCACAGGGAGTCTCTATGGCTACACCTTC. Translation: CASSSLTGSLYGYTF. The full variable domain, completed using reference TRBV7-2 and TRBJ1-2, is GAGVSQSPSNKVTEKGKDVELRCDPISGHTALYWYRQSLGQGLEFLIYFQGNSAPDKSGLPSDRFSAERTGGSVSTLTIQRTQQEDSAVYLCASSSLTGSLYGYTFGSGTRLTVV.

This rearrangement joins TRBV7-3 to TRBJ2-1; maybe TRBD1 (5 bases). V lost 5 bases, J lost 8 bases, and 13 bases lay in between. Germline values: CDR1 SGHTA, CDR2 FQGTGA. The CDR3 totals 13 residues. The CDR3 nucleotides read TGTGCCAGCAGCCCCTCAGGGTTCGATGAGCAGTTCTTC. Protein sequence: CASSPSGFDEQFF.

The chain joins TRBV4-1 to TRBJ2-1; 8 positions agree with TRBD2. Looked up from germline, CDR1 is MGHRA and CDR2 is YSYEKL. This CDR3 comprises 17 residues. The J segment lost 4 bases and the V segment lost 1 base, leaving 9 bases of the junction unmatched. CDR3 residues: CASSQGLRGGRYNEQFF. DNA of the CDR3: TGCGCCAGCAGCCAAGGCCTTCGGGGGGGGCGTTACAATGAGCAGTTCTTC.

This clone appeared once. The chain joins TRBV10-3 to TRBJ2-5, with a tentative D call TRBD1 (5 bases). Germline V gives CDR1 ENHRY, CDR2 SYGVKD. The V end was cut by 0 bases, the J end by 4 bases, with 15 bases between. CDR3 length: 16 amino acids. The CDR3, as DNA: TGTGCCATCAGTGAGTCGAAGTTAGGGGTCGGAGAGACCCAGTACTTC. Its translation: CAISESKLGVGETQYF.

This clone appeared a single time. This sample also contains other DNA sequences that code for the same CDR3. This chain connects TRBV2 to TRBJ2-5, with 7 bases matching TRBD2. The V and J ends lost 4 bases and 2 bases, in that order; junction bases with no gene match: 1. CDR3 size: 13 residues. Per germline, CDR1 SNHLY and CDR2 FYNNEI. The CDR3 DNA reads TGTGCCAGCAGTGCGGGGGGTCAAGAGACCCAGTACTTC. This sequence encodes CASSAGGQETQYF.

CDR3 sequence: CASTLAGEQYF. The CDR3 coding sequence is TGCGCCAGCACTCTAGCCGGCGAGCAGTACTTC. The V gene is TRBV10-2, the J gene TRBJ2-7; the D gene is possibly TRBD2 (5 bases). The CDR3 is made up of 11 amino acids. The germline V gene encodes CDR1 WSHSY and CDR2 SAAADI. Trimming shortened V by 7 bases and J by 6 bases, and 10 bases separated the two germline ends.

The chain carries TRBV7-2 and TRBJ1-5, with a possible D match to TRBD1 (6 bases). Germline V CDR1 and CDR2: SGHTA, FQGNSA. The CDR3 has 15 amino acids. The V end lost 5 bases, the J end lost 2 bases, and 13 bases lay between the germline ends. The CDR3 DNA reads TGTGCCAGCAGCCCCCAGGGGCAAGGCAATCAGCCCCAGCATTTT. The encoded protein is CASSPQGQGNQPQHF. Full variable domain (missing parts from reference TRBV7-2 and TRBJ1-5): GAGVSQSPSNKVTEKGKDVELRCDPISGHTALYWYRQSLGQGLEFLIYFQGNSAPDKSGLPSDRFSAERTGGSVSTLTIQRTQQEDSAVYLCASSPQGQGNQPQHFGDGTRLSIL.

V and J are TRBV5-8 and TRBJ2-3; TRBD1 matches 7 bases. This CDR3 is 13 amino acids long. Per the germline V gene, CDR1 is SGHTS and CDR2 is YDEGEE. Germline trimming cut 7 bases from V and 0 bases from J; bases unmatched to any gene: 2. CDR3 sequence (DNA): TGTGCCAGCCCGACAGGGAGCACAGATACGCAGTATTTT. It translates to CASPTGSTDTQYF.

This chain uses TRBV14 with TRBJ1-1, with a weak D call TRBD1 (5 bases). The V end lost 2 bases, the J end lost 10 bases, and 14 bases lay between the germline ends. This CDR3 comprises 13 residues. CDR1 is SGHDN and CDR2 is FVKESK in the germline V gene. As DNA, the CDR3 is TGTGCCAGCAGCCAACAGCAGGGCGTAGGAGCTTTCTTT. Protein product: CASSQQQGVGAFF.

CDR3 nucleotide sequence: TGCAGCGTTGAGGGGGGACAGGGTTACGAGCAGTACTTC. It yields the protein CSVEGGQGYEQYF. This chain connects TRBV29-1 to TRBJ2-7; 9 positions agree with TRBD1. Germline CDR1 reads SQVTM; CDR2 reads ANQGSEA. The CDR3 loop spans 13 amino acids. The V segment lost 3 bases and the J segment 4 bases; nucleotides outside the gene matches: 4.

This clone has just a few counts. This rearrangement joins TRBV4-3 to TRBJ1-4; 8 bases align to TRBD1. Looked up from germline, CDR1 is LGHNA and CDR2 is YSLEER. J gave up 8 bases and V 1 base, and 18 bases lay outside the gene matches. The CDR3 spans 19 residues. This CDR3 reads CASSQGWRTGFLVREKLFF. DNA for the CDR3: TGCGCCAGCAGCCAAGGGTGGAGGACAGGGTTTTTGGTGCGCGAAAAACTGTTTTTT.

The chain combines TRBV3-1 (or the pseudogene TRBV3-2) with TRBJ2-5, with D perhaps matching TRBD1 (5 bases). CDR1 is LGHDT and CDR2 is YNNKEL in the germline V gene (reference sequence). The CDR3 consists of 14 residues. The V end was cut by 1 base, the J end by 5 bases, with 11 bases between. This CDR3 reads CASSQGIRAETQYF. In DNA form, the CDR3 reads TGTGCCAGCAGCCAAGGTATCAGGGCGGAGACCCAGTACTTC.

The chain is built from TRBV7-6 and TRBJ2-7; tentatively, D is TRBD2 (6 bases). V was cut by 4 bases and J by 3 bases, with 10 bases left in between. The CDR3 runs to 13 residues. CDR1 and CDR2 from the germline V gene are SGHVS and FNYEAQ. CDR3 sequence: CASSSGGVYEQYF. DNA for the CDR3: TGTGCCAGCAGCTCTGGCGGGGTCTACGAGCAGTACTTC.

CDR3 DNA sequence: TGCGCCAGCAGCCGACTCCTAGCGGGGAATCAAGAGACCCAGTACTTC. Its protein is CASSRLLAGNQETQYF. This chain connects TRBV4-1 to TRBJ2-5; 9 positions agree with TRBD2. This CDR3 has 16 amino acids. The germline gives CDR1 MGHRA, CDR2 YSYEKL. The junction had 8 bases not matched to a gene; V was cut back by 4 bases and J by 2 bases.